In this sample, the clone carrying this T cell receptor beta chain turned up a few times. As yet, its antigen is unknown. This sample is part of a study of post-analysis software for immune sequencing data. Study in general: The disease courses covered relapsing-remitting, secondary progressive and progressive-relapsing multiple sclerosis. Study observations and caveats: Samples from one preparation batch, clustered by F measure, grouped strongly together. Controls had lower frequencies than patients of 4 or 5 TRBV segments, which included TRBV5-6, TRBV5-1 and TRBV20-1.

V lost 5 bases and J 2 bases, leaving 7 bases between the germline ends. The CDR3 is 13 amino acids. Germline V gives CDR1 PRHDT, CDR2 FYEKMQ (reference sequence). Presence of unique molecular identifiers characterized the TCR beta cDNA libraries. TCRdb re-derived calls from the PCR reads in MiXCR, one entry per CDR3 protein. Of fewer than 850,000 distinct CDR3 sequences listed, 25% to 30% are singletons. The receptor's source is a girl between 5 and 17 years old with multiple sclerosis. Sequencing input: blood. The chain employs TRBV13 and TRBJ2-1, with no clear D. CDR3 residues: CASSPLTYNEQFF. The CDR3 coding sequence is TGTGCCAGCAGCCCCCTGACCTACAATGAGCAGTTCTTC.